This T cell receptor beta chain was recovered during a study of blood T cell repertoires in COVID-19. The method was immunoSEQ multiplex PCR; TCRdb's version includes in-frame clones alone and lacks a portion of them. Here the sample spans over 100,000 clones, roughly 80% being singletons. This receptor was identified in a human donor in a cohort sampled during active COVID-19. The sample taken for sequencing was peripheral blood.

CDR3 amino acids: CASSLRGREQYF. For the CDR3, the DNA is TGCGCCAGCAGCTTAAGGGGGCGCGAGCAGTACTTC. J is TRBJ2-7 and V is TRBV5-1, with 7 nucleotides matching TRBD1. In germline, CDR1 is SGHRS, CDR2 YFSETQ. V lost 2 bases and J lost 6; bases outside the gene matches: 2. This CDR3 region has 12 residues.